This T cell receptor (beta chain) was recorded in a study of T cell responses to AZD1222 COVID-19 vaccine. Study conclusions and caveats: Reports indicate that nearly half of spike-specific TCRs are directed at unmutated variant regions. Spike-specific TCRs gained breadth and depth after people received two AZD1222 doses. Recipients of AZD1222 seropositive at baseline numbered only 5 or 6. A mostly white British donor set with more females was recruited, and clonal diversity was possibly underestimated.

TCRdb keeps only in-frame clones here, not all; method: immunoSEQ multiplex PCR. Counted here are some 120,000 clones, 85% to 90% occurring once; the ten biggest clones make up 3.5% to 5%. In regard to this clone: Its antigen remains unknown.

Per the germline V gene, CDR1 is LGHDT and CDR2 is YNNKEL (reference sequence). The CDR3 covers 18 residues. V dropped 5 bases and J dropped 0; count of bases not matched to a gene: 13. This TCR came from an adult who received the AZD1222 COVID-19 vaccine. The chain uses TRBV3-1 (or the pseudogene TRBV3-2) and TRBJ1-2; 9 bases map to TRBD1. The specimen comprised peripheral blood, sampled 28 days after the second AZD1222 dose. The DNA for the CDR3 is TGTGCCAGCAGCAAGGGAACCGGGACAGGGTATACTAACTATGGCTACACCTTC. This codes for CASSKGTGTGYTNYGYTF.